The sequence of this T cell receptor (beta chain) was determined in a study of cytomegalovirus exposure and HLA in healthy donors. The PCR used 60 Vbeta and 13 Jbeta primers. As processed by the authors: An analysis performed later counted around 86 million unique TCR beta chains (around 9.9 million of them shared). TCRdb's table, derived via immunoSEQ multiplex PCR, lists solely in-frame clones and lacks some. The DNA was the basis for D and trimming; V, J and clone size are from that table. The sample lists under 200,000 clones; 82% were seen once. In regard to this clone: Its specificity is unknown.

Study-wide results and limits: What TCR beta sequences reportedly achieved was accurate prediction of HLA-A and HLA-B alleles in most subjects. The later analysis indicated that the majority of CMV-associated TCR beta chains appeared HLA-restricted.

Sequenced sample: PBMCs. This sequence originates from a male donor in good health and CMV-seronegative.

The CDR3 nucleotides are TGCAGTGCCCAAGGACAGGCACAGCAGTACTTC. Translation gives CSAQGQAQQYF. This rearrangement joins TRBV20-1 to TRBJ2-7; TRBD1 agrees at 7 bases. Germline trimming cut 6 bases from V and 8 bases from J; bases unmatched to any gene: 7. In germline, CDR1 is DFQATT, CDR2 SNEGSKA (reference sequence). The CDR3 spans 11 residues.